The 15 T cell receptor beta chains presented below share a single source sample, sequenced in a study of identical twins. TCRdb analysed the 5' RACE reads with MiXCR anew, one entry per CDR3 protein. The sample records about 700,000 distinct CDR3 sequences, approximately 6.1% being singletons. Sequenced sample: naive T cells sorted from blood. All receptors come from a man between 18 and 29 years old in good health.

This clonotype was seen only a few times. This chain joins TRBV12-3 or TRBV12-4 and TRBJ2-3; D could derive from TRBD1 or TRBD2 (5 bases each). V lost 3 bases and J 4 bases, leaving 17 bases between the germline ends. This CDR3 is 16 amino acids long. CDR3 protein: CASSFWQGLGADTQYF. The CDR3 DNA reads TGTGCCAGCAGTTTCTGGCAGGGTTTGGGAGCAGATACGCAGTATTTT.

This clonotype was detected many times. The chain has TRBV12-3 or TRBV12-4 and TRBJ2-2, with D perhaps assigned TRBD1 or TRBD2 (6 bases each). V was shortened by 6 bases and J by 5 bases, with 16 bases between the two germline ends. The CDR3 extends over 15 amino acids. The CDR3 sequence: CASSPGAGETGELFF. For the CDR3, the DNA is TGTGCCAGCAGCCCGGGGGCAGGGGAAACCGGGGAGCTGTTTTTT.

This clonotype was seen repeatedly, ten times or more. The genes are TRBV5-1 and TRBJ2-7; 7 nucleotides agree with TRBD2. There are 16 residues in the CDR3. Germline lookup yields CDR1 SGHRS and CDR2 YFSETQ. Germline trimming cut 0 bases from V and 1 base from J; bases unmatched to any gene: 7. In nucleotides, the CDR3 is TGCGCCAGCAGCTTGGGGGGGGGACCGCCATCCTACGAGCAGTACGTC. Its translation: CASSLGGGPPSYEQYV.

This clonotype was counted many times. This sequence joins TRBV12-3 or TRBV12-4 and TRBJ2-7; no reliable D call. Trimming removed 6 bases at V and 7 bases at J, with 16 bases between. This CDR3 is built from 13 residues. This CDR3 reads CASSVPPPGEQYF. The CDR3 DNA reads TGTGCCAGCAGCGTACCCCCCCCCGGGGAGCAGTACTTC.

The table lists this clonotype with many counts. DNA for the CDR3: TGTGCCAGCAGCCCGACGAGGACTAAGGGGAGCGGGGAGCTGTTTTTT. This sequence encodes CASSPTRTKGSGELFF. The chain combines TRBV7-2 with TRBJ2-2, with D maybe TRBD2 (6 bases). V was shortened by 5 bases and J by 7 bases, with 20 bases between the two germline ends. The CDR3 has 16 residues. Per the germline V gene, CDR1 is SGHTA and CDR2 is FQGNSA.

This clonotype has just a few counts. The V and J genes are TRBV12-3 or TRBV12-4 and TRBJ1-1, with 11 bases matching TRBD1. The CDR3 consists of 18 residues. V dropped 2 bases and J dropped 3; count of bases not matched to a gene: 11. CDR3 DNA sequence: TGTGCCAGCAGTTTACCATCCTGGACAGGGGGCTTTGACACTGAAGCTTTCTTT. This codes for CASSLPSWTGGFDTEAFF.

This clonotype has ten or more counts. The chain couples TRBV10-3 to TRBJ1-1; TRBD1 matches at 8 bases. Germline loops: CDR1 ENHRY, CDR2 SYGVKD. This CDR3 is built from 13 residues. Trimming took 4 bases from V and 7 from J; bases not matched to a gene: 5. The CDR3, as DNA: TGTGCCATCAGTGGCCCAGGGGGCAGTGAAGCTTTCTTT. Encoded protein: CAISGPGGSEAFF.

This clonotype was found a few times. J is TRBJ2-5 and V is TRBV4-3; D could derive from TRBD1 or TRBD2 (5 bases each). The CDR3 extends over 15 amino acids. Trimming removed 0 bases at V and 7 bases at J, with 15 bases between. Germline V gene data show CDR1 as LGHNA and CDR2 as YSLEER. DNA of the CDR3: TGCGCCAGCAGCCAAGAAGGGCGGGCAGGGTGGACCCAGTACTTC. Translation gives CASSQEGRAGWTQYF.

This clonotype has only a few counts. The CDR3: CASSSDIRNTEAFF. For the CDR3, the DNA is TGTGCCAGCAGTTCGGATATACGGAACACTGAAGCTTTCTTT. The chain recombines TRBV6-5 with TRBJ1-1; no definite D call. V was shortened by 4 bases and J by 1 base, with 10 bases between the two germline ends. Germline CDR1 reads MNHEY; CDR2 reads SVGAGI. The CDR3 has 14 residues.

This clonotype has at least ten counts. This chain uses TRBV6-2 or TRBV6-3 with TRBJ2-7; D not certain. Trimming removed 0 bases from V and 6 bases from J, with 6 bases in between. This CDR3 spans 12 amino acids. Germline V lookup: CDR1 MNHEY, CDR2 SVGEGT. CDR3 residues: CASSYSPLEQYF. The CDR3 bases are TGTGCCAGCAGTTACTCGCCCCTCGAGCAGTACTTC.

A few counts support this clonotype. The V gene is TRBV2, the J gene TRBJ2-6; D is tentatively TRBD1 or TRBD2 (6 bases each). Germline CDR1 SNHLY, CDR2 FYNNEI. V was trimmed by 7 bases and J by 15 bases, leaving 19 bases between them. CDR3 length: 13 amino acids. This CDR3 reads CASIEGGGPGLTF. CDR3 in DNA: TGTGCCAGCATTGAGGGGGGCGGTCCCGGCCTGACTTTC.

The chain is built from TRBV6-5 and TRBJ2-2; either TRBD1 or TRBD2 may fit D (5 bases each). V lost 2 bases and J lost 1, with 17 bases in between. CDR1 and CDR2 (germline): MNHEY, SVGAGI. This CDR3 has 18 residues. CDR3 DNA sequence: TGTGCCAGCAGTTACCTTTACCCGGGGCAGGGGAACACCGGGGAGCTGTTTTTT. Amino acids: CASSYLYPGQGNTGELFF.

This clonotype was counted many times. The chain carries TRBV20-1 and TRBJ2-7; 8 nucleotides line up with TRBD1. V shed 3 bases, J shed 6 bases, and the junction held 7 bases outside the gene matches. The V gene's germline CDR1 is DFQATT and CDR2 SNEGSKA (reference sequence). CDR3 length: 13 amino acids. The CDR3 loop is CSASPDRVREQYV. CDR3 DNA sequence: TGCAGTGCTAGCCCGGACAGGGTACGCGAGCAGTACGTC.

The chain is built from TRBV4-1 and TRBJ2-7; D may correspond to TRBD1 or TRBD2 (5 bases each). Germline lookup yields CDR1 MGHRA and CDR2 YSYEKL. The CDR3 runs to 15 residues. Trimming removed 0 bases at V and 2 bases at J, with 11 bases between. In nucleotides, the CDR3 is TGCGCCAGCAGCCAAGATCGTCAGGGAGCCTACGAGCAGTACGTC. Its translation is CASSQDRQGAYEQYV.

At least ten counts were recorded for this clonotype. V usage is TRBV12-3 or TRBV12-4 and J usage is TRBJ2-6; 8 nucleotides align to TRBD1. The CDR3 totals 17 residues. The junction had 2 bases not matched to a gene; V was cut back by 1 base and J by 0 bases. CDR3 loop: CASSLGTGFSGANVLTF. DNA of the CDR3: TGTGCCAGCAGTTTAGGGACAGGGTTCTCTGGGGCCAACGTCCTGACTTTC.